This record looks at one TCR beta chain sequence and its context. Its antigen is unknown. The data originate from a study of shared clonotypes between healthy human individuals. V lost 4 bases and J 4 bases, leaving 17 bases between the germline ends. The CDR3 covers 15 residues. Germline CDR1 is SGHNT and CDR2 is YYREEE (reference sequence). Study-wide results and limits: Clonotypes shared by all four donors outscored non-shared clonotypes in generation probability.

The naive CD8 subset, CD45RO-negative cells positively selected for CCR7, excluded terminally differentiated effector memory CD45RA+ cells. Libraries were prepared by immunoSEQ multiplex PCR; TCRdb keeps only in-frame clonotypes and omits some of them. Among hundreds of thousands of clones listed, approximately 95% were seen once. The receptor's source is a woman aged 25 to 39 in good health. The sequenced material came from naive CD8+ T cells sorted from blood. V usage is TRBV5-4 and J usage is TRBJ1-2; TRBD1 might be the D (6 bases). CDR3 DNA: TGTGCCAGCAGCCCTAGCGCAGGGGACTCCTATGGCTACACCTTC. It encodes CASSPSAGDSYGYTF.